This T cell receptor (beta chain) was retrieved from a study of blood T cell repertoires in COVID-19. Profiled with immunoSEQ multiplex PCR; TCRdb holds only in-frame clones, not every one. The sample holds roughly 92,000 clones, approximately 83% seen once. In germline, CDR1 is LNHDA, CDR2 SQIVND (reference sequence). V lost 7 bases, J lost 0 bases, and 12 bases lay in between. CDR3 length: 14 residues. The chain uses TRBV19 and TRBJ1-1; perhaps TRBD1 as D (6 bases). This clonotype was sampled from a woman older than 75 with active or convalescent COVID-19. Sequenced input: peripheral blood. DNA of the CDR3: TGTGCCAGTAACACAGACAGGATGAACACTGAAGCTTTCTTT. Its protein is CASNTDRMNTEAFF.